This T cell receptor (beta chain) stems from a study of response to subunit inactivated influenza vaccine. Study-wide results and caveats: The authors offered the suggestion that each seasonal influenza vaccination recruits few new T cells.

There are many counts of this clonotype. The target antigen is unknown. TCRdb used MiXCR to reprocess the RT-PCR reads, holding one entry per CDR3 protein. The sample lists roughly 160,000 distinct CDR3 sequences; about 10% were seen once. This CDR3 comprises 13 residues. Germline V CDR1 and CDR2: SQVTM, ANQGSEA. Trimming left V 6 bases short and J 3 bases short, with 13 bases between. This specimen was CD8+ T cells sorted from PBMCs, taken less than 30 months after vaccination. The origin of this receptor is a man aged 45-69 years who received an inactivated influenza vaccine. The chain has TRBV29-1 and TRBJ2-3; D is perhaps TRBD1 (6 bases). CDR3: CSVGTPWTDTQYF. Written as DNA, the CDR3 is TGCAGCGTGGGGACACCTTGGACAGATACGCAGTATTTT.